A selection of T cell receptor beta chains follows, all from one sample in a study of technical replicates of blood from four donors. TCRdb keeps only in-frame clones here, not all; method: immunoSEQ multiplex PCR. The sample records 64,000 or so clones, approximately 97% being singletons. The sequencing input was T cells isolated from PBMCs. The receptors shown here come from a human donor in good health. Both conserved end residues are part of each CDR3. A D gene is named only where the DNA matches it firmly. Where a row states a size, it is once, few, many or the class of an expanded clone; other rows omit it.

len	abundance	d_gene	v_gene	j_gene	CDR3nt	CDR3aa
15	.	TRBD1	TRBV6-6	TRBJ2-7	TGTGCCAGCAGGCCCACGGGACAGGGTGTGTACGAGCAGTACTTC	CASRPTGQGVYEQYF
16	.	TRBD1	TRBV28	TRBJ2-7	TGTGCCAGCAGTACCCCCTACGGGACAGGGGGCGACGAGCAGTACTTC	CASSTPYGTGGDEQYF
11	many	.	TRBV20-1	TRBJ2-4	TGCAGTGCTAGTGTTGCGAACATTCAGTACTTC	CSASVANIQYF
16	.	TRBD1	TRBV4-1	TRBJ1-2	TGCGCCAGCAGCCCCAGCCAAATGACAGGGGGCTATGGCTACACCTTC	CASSPSQMTGGYGYTF
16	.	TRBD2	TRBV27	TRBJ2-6	TGTGCCAGCAGTTGGGCGGGAGCGTCTGGGGCCAACGTCCTGACTTTC	CASSWAGASGANVLTF
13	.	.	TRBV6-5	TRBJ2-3	TGTGCCAGCAAAGGGGAAGTGACAGATACGCAGTATTTT	CASKGEVTDTQYF
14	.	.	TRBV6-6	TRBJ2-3	TGTGCCAGCAGACCCGATATTAGTGGTGATACGCAGTATTTT	CASRPDISGDTQYF
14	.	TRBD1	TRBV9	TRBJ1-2	TGTGCCAGCAGCGCGACAGGGGGCCTGGGTGGCTACACCTTC	CASSATGGLGGYTF
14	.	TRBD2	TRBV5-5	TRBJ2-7	TGTGCCAGCAGCCTCCGGGACTACACCTACGAGCAGTACTTC	CASSLRDYTYEQYF
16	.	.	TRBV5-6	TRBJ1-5	TGTGCCAGCAGCCCCCGGCGTGGGGCCCTGGATCAGCCCCAGCATTTT	CASSPRRGALDQPQHF
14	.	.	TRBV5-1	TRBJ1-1	TGCGCCAGCAGCCCTTGGGAGACAAACACTGAAGCTTTCTTT	CASSPWETNTEAFF
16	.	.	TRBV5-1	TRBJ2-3	TGCGCCAGCAGCTTGGTTTATGTGGGGCCCACAGATACGCAGTATTTT	CASSLVYVGPTDTQYF
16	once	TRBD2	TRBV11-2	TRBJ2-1	TGTGCCAGCAGCTTCCTGGGACTAGCGGGAGGGAATGAGCAGTTCTTC	CASSFLGLAGGNEQFF
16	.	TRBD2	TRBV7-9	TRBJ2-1	TGTGCCAGCAGCCGGGCCGGGACTAGGGCGGGGAATGAGCAGTTCTTC	CASSRAGTRAGNEQFF
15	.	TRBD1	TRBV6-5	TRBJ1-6	TGTGCCAGCAGTTACTCCTGGACAGGGGATTCACCCCTCCACTTT	CASSYSWTGDSPLHF
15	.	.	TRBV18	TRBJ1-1	TGTGCCAGCTCACCACCTGGAGCCAGGAACACTGAAGCTTTCTTT	CASSPPGARNTEAFF
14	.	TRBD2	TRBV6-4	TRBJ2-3	TGTGCCAGCAGTGACCGGGGGGAAACAGATACGCAGTATTTT	CASSDRGETDTQYF
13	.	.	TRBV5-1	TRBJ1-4	TGCGCCAGCAGCCGGGTCCCCCAGGAAAAACTGTTTTTT	CASSRVPQEKLFF
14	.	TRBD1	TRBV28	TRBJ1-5	TGTGCCAGCAGCAGGGGACAGAGCAATCAGCCCCAGCATTTT	CASSRGQSNQPQHF